The 3 T cell receptor beta chains below all came from one sample that was sequenced in a study of glioma-infiltrating T cells. Amplification of TCR alpha and beta CDR3 regions from RNA used iRepertoire nested multiplex PCR. TCRdb called the multiplex PCR reads again in MiXCR, with one record for every CDR3 protein. The sample includes approximately 400,000 distinct CDR3 sequences, around 45% of them seen just once. Sequencing input: glioma tissue, nonneoplastic brain tissue, or PBMCs (not recorded which). These receptor sequences come from a human donor with low-grade glioma or glioblastoma, undergoing nonglioma brain surgery, or in good health (not recorded which).

This clonotype has a count of ten or more. The chain couples TRBV6-5 to TRBJ2-1; perhaps D is TRBD1 or TRBD2 (6 bases each). CDR3 length: 14 residues. Trimming stripped 0 bases from V and 5 bases from J, with 8 bases between. Germline V gene lookup returns CDR1 MNHEY and CDR2 SVGAGI. In nucleotides, the CDR3 is TGTGCCAGCAGTTACTCGAGGGGGGACAATGAGCAGTTCTTC. This sequence encodes CASSYSRGDNEQFF.

At least ten counts were recorded for this clonotype. V gene TRBV6-1 combines with J gene TRBJ1-1; 8 bases map to TRBD1. Unmatched junction bases numbered 13, after V lost 6 bases and J lost 4 bases. Looked up from germline, CDR1 is MNHNS and CDR2 is SASEGT. The CDR3 runs to 16 residues. The DNA for the CDR3 is TGTGCCAGCAGGCCGCTCACAGGGGGACGGGTCACTGAAGCTTTCTTT. As protein: CASRPLTGGRVTEAFF.

This clonotype was counted a few times. The chain employs TRBV28 and TRBJ2-1; TRBD1 matches at 9 bases. The V gene's germline CDR1 is MDHEN and CDR2 SYDVKM. J lost 5 bases, V lost 5 bases, and 7 bases had no gene match. The length of the CDR3 is 15 residues. CDR3 bases: TGTGCCAGCAGTCTACGGACAGGGGCCCACAATGAGCAGTTCTTC. This encodes CASSLRTGAHNEQFF. Drawing the rest from reference TRBV28 and TRBJ2-1, the complete variable domain is DVKVTQSSRYLVKRTGEKVFLECVQDMDHENMFWYRQDPGLGLRLIYFSYDVKMKEKGDIPEGYSVSREKKERFSLILESASTNQTSMYLCASSLRTGAHNEQFFGPGTRLTVL.